These 22 T cell receptor beta chains were all obtained from the same sample, sequenced in a study of regulatory T cells in long-lasting Graves disease. Sequencing libraries for TCR beta were prepared with iRepertoire HTBI primers and Arm-PCR of CDR3 regions. TCRdb reprocessed the multiplex PCR reads with MiXCR, giving one entry per CDR3 protein. The data hold 300,000 to 500,000 distinct CDR3 sequences, with around 21% observed a single time. The sample's time point: persistent/refractory GD, antithyroid drugs over 5 years with positive TRAb. The TCR library was made from RNA that had been extracted from PBMCs in TRIzol. Sequencing used peripheral blood mononuclear cells (PBMCs), obtained when the disease was refractory, from a patient treated with antithyroid drugs. Source of these receptors: a female donor with Graves disease.

As concerns this clonotype: This may come from a read error, since a much larger clone is one base off. This chain's CDR3 is CDSSSREGGGSEQYF. The DNA of the CDR3 is TGTGACAGCAGCTCCCGAGAGGGAGGGGGAAGCGAGCAGTACTTC. The V and J genes are TRBV2 and TRBJ2-7, with D possibly being TRBD2 (7 bases). This CDR3 comprises 15 residues. In germline, CDR1 is SNHLY, CDR2 FYNNEI.

The J gene is TRBJ2-7, the V gene TRBV6-1, with D possibly TRBD2 on 6 matching bases. The CDR3 has 15 residues. Germline V lookup: CDR1 MNHNS, CDR2 SASEGT. Trimming shortened V by 6 bases and J by 7 bases, and 22 bases separated the two germline ends. The CDR3 sequence is CASRPRESILAEQYF. The CDR3 DNA reads TGTGCCAGCAGACCCCGGGAATCCATCCTAGCGGAGCAGTACTTC.

In this sample, this clonotype turned up a few times. The rearrangement links TRBV9 to TRBJ1-2, with D tentatively TRBD1 (6 bases). V lost 3 bases and J 4 bases, leaving 13 bases between the germline ends. The CDR3 sequence is 14 residues long. Germline V gene lookup returns CDR1 SGDLS and CDR2 YYNGEE. The CDR3 coding sequence is TGTGCCAGCAGCGCGACAGGCGGGGTCTATGGCTACACCTTC. Amino acid sequence: CASSATGGVYGYTF.

This sequence joins TRBV14 and TRBJ2-5; D is tentatively TRBD1 or TRBD2 (5 bases each). Germline CDR1 and CDR2: SGHDN and FVKESK. This CDR3 spans 15 amino acids. V was pared by 1 base and J by 6 bases, with 15 bases between. For the CDR3, the DNA is TGTGCCAGCAGCCAAGGGGGGAGTTTCAGGAAGACCCAGTACTTC. Translated: CASSQGGSFRKTQYF. The full variable domain, rest sourced from reference TRBV14 and TRBJ2-5, is EAGVTQFPSHSVIEKGQTVTLRCDPISGHDNLYWYRRVMGKEIKFLLHFVKESKQDESGMPNNRFLAERTGGTYSTLKVQPAELEDSGVYFCASSQGGSFRKTQYFGPGTRLLVL.

This clonotype was recorded many times. V gene TRBV11-2 combines with J gene TRBJ2-7, with a tentative D call TRBD2 (5 bases). V was trimmed by 2 bases and J by 3 bases, leaving 14 bases between them. CDR1 is SGHAT and CDR2 is FQNNGV in the germline V gene. The CDR3 sequence is 15 residues long. The CDR3 DNA is TGTGCCAGCAGCTTATCCCGACTACCTAACTACGAGCAGTACTTC. It specifies CASSLSRLPNYEQYF. The entire variable domain, with the rest obtained from reference TRBV11-2 and TRBJ2-7, is as follows: EAGVAQSPRYKIIEKRQSVAFWCNPISGHATLYWYQQILGQGPKLLIQFQNNGVVDDSQLPKDRFSAERLKGVDSTLKIQPAKLEDSAVYLCASSLSRLPNYEQYFGPGTRLTVT.

This clonotype was counted at least ten times. The CDR3 is CASKREGQSNQPQHF. DNA for the CDR3: TGTGCCAGCAAAAGGGAGGGGCAAAGCAATCAGCCCCAGCATTTT. The V call is TRBV2, the J call TRBJ1-5; D may be TRBD1 (5 bases). The CDR3 runs to 15 residues. V was pared by 7 bases and J by 1 base, with 14 bases between. From germline, CDR1 is SNHLY and CDR2 FYNNEI.

This clonotype was recorded only once. The J gene is TRBJ2-7, the V gene TRBV7-9, with 9 nucleotides matching TRBD1. V dropped 5 bases and J dropped 5; count of bases not matched to a gene: 13. This CDR3 has 16 residues. Germline V gene lookup returns CDR1 SEHNR and CDR2 FQNEAQ (reference sequence). The CDR3 DNA is TGTGCCAGCAGCGAACCCCGGGACAGGGACCGGGACGAGCAGTACTTC. It is translated as CASSEPRDRDRDEQYF.

This clonotype was seen at least ten times. This chain connects TRBV30 to TRBJ2-7; the D is unclear. Germline V CDR1 and CDR2: GTSNPN, SVGIG (reference sequence). The CDR3 length is 12 residues. V shed 2 bases and J shed 3 bases, with 8 bases lying between them. For the CDR3, the DNA is TGTGCCTGGAGTATCCCGGGCTACGAGCAGTACTTC. Protein sequence: CAWSIPGYEQYF.

V is TRBV28 and J is TRBJ2-4, with D possibly TRBD1 on 6 matching bases. Between the trimmed V and J ends, which lost 5 bases and 6 bases, there was a span of 23 bases. The CDR3 sequence is 17 residues long. Germline V gene sequence: CDR1 MDHEN, CDR2 SYDVKM. The CDR3 is CASSRNPGTRGGNIQYF. The CDR3 nucleotides read TGTGCCAGCAGTCGCAATCCCGGGACCAGGGGTGGAAACATTCAGTACTTC.

Only a few counts were recorded for this clonotype. The CDR3 nucleotides are TGTGCCAGCATCTCGTCGGGGACAGGGATTGAGACCCAGTACTTC. This gives the protein CASISSGTGIETQYF. The V and J genes are TRBV6-1 and TRBJ2-5; 9 nucleotides align to TRBD1. The CDR3 spans 15 residues. V was pared by 7 bases and J by 5 bases, with 11 bases of the junction left unmatched. Germline V gene sequence: CDR1 MNHNS, CDR2 SASEGT.

This chain links TRBV20-1 with TRBJ2-7, with 10 bases identical to TRBD1. The CDR3 covers 14 residues. Germline assignment: CDR1 DFQATT and CDR2 SNEGSKA (reference sequence). J was trimmed by 3 bases and V by 6 bases; bases with no gene match: 8. The CDR3: CSAQGQGTNYEQYF. CDR3 coding DNA: TGCAGTGCCCAGGGACAGGGGACTAACTACGAGCAGTACTTC.

The V gene is TRBV27, the J gene TRBJ2-7; weak D call: TRBD2 (5 bases). CDR1 and CDR2 from the germline V gene are MNHEY and SMNVEV (reference sequence). Trimming stripped 4 bases from V and 5 bases from J, with 9 bases between. The CDR3 covers 12 residues. The CDR3 reads CASSSAGNEQYF. CDR3 sequence (DNA): TGTGCCAGCAGTTCGGCCGGGAACGAGCAGTACTTC.

This chain uses TRBV19 with TRBJ1-5, with TRBD1 matching over 7 bases. Germline V CDR1 and CDR2: LNHDA, SQIVND (reference sequence). V trimming: 7 bases; J trimming: 4 bases; junction bases outside the gene matches: 13. The CDR3 totals 16 residues. The CDR3 reads CASNSRGQFLNQPQHF. The CDR3 DNA reads as TGTGCCAGTAATTCGAGGGGGCAATTTCTTAATCAGCCCCAGCATTTT.

This clonotype has a handful of counts. This chain connects TRBV20-1 to TRBJ1-3, with 7 bases lining up with TRBD1. Germline CDR1 is DFQATT and CDR2 is SNEGSKA (reference sequence). The V segment lost 3 bases and the J segment 2 bases; nucleotides outside the gene matches: 4. The CDR3 sequence is 14 residues long. CDR3 sequence: CSASYRGTGNTIYF. The CDR3 region has the DNA TGCAGTGCTAGCTACAGGGGAACTGGAAACACCATATATTTT.

This clonotype appeared a few times. V usage is TRBV12-3 or TRBV12-4 and J usage is TRBJ2-7; D possibly corresponds to TRBD2 (5 bases). Trimming took 2 bases from V and 5 from J, leaving 13 bases between them. This CDR3 region has 14 residues. CDR3 in DNA: TGTGCCAGCAGTTTATCCGGGAATCCGGACGAGCAGTACTTC. Protein product: CASSLSGNPDEQYF.

The chain links TRBV30 to TRBJ2-4, with TRBD2 matching 9 bases. The length of the CDR3 is 16 residues. Germline V gene data show CDR1 as GTSNPN and CDR2 as SVGIG (reference sequence). V lost 0 bases, J lost 2 bases, and 5 bases stayed unmatched. The CDR3 here is CAWSVQLAGPKNIQYF. The CDR3, as DNA: TGTGCCTGGAGTGTACAACTAGCGGGCCCCAAAAACATTCAGTACTTC. The variable domain in full, completed from reference TRBV30 and TRBJ2-4, reads SQTIHQWPATLVQPVGSPLSLECTVEGTSNPNLYWYRQAAGRGLQLLFYSVGIGQISSEVPQNLSASRPQDRQFILSSKKLLLSDSGFYLCAWSVQLAGPKNIQYFGAGTRLSVL.

In this sample, this clonotype turned up a few times. The CDR3 loop reads CASSSQTSGRAGSHEQFF. CDR3 bases: TGTGCCAGCAGTTCCCAGACTAGCGGGAGGGCCGGATCGCATGAGCAGTTCTTC. V usage is TRBV27 and J usage is TRBJ2-1; the match to TRBD2 covers 14 bases. V lost 4 bases, J lost 8 bases, and 13 bases stayed unmatched. The CDR3 length is 18 residues. Germline V CDR1 and CDR2: MNHEY, SMNVEV (reference sequence).

The V and J genes are TRBV7-2 and TRBJ2-3; D is ambiguous. CDR3 size: 14 residues. Germline V gives CDR1 SGHTA, CDR2 FQGNSA. V lost 1 base and J lost 6, with 11 bases in between. CDR3 DNA: TGTGCCAGCAGCTTAGAGCTAGTTGCGGATACGCAGTATTTT. The encoded protein is CASSLELVADTQYF.

Comment on this clonotype: The junction does not match germline at one end; this may be a read error. This chain joins TRBV7-2 and TRBJ2-7; D might be TRBD2 (6 bases). CDR3 size: 17 residues. Germline-derived CDR1 and CDR2 are SGHTA and FQGNSA. The CDR3 coding sequence is TGTGCCAGCAGCTTAGATCTCCTAGCTAGAGCTCAGGCGGGGAGTGTCTTC. As protein: CASSLDLLARAQAGSVF.

This clonotype showed up many times. The chain uses TRBV7-2 and TRBJ1-5; unclear D gene. This CDR3 has 14 residues. The germline gives CDR1 SGHTA, CDR2 FQGNSA. V was trimmed by 4 bases and J by 3 bases, leaving 10 bases between them. In DNA form, the CDR3 reads TGTGCCAGCAGCTCAGGACCCCTCAATCAGCCCCAGCATTTT. Amino acids: CASSSGPLNQPQHF.

J is TRBJ2-5 and V is TRBV29-1; D is unresolved. Per the germline V gene, CDR1 is SQVTM and CDR2 is ANQGSEA. Trimming took 6 bases from V and 4 from J, leaving 12 bases between them. This CDR3 has 12 residues. The CDR3 nucleotides read TGCAGCGTAGGCCGCCTGGGAGAGACCCAGTACTTC. This codes for CSVGRLGETQYF.

This clonotype was observed a few times. V usage is TRBV12-3 or TRBV12-4 and J usage is TRBJ2-1; D not certain. The CDR3 totals 15 residues. V dropped 6 bases and J dropped 1 base, with 13 bases sitting between them. This chain's CDR3 is CASSRGELSYNEQFF. Written as DNA, the CDR3 is TGTGCCAGCAGCAGAGGCGAGCTTTCCTACAATGAGCAGTTCTTC.